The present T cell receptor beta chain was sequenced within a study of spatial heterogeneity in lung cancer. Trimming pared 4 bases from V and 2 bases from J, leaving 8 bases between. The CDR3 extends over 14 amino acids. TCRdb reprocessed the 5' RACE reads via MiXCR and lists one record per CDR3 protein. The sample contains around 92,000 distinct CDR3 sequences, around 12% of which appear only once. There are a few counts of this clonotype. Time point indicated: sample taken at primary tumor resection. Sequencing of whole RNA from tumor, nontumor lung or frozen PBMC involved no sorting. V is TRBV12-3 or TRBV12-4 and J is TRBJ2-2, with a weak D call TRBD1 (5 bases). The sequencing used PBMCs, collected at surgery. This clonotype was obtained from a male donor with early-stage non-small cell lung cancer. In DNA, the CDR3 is TGTGCCAGCAGTTCCCAGGGAAACACCGGGGAGCTGTTTTTT. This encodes CASSSQGNTGELFF.